The TCR beta chain described here comes from a study of cytomegalovirus exposure and HLA in healthy donors. Concerning this clone itself: A junction boundary mismatches the germline segment, possibly from a read error. Other nucleotide sequences from this sample produce the same CDR3.

Germline V CDR1 and CDR2: KGHSH, LQKENI. The CDR3 is 16 residues long. 13 Jbeta primers and 60 Vbeta primers were used for the PCR. Measured with immunoSEQ multiplex PCR; TCRdb has only the in-frame clones, and not every one. This sample has under 70,000 clones; approximately 80% occur once, and the top ten carry 2% to 3%. V gene TRBV18 combines with J gene TRBJ1-5; 9 bases fit TRBD1. Sample: PBMCs. The receptor was isolated from a female donor in good health and CMV-seronegative. The CDR3 reads CASSLTDRGGHQPQHF. CDR3 nucleotide sequence: TGCGCCAGCTCACTCACGGACAGGGGCGGGCATCAGCCCCAGCATTTT.